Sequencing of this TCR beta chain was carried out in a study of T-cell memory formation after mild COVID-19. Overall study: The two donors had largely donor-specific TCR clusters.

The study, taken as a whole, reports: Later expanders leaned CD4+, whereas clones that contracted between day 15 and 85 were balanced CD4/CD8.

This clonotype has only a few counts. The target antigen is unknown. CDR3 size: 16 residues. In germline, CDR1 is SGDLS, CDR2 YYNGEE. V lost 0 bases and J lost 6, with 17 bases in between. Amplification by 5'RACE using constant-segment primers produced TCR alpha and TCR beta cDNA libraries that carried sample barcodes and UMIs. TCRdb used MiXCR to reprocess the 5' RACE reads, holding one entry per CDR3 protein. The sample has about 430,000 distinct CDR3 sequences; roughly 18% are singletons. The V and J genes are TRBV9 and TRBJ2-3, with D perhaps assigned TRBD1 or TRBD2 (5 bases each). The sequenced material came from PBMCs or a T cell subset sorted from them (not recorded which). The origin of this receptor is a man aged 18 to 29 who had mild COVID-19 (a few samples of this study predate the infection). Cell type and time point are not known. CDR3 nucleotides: TGTGCCAGCAGCGTAGTGCCGAGCGGTTGGGGGGATACGCAGTATTTT. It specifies CASSVVPSGWGDTQYF.